The 19 T cell receptor beta chains below come from one sample, sequenced in a study of human T cells and chemical hapten exposure. TCRdb ran MiXCR on the RACE reads and lists one entry per CDR3 protein. Of about 51,000 distinct CDR3 sequences in the sample, 9.4% were seen once. As to time point: pre-sensitization, week 0. Stated treatment: therapeutic diphenylcyclopropenone sensitization with weekly scalp DPC. Sequences were derived from whole blood, sampled in connection with sensitization to the hapten diphenylcyclopropenone (DPC). The receptor set was obtained from a woman in her forties with alopecia areata. Some clones in this sample may be carry-over from other donors' samples.

This clonotype was seen only a few times. The genes are TRBV6-1 and TRBJ2-6; D uncertain. The CDR3 extends over 15 amino acids. CDR1 is MNHNS and CDR2 is SASEGT in the germline V gene. V was cut by 6 bases and J by 3 bases, with 12 bases left in between. The CDR3 bases are TGTGCCAGCAGCCCCACCCTCGGTGGGGCCAACGTCCTGACTTTC. Protein product: CASSPTLGGANVLTF.

At least ten counts were recorded for this clonotype. The J gene is TRBJ2-1, the V gene TRBV30; D perhaps matches TRBD2 (5 bases). The CDR3 runs 11 residues. CDR1 is GTSNPN, CDR2 SVGIG, per germline (reference sequence). Between the trimmed V and J ends, which lost 4 bases and 12 bases, there was a span of 13 bases. CDR3 sequence reads: CAWTQVRGQFF. The CDR3 region has the DNA TGTGCCTGGACTCAGGTTCGGGGGCAGTTCTTC.

The sample holds many counts of this clonotype. V and J are TRBV28 and TRBJ1-1; D is ambiguous. The germline V gene encodes CDR1 MDHEN and CDR2 SYDVKM. CDR3 size: 15 residues. Trimming pared 7 bases from V and 0 bases from J, leaving 15 bases between. CDR3 residues: CASTQQEKLNTEAFF. The DNA of the CDR3 is TGTGCCAGCACACAGCAAGAGAAGCTGAACACTGAAGCTTTCTTT.

In its sample, this clonotype was seen a few times. V gene TRBV11-1 combines with J gene TRBJ2-1; 13 bases line up with TRBD2. This CDR3 contains 15 residues. After removal of 6 bases from V and 9 bases from J, the junction contained 8 bases not matched to a gene. Germline V gives CDR1 SGHAT, CDR2 FQDESV (reference sequence). The CDR3 DNA is TGTGCCAGCAGACGACTAGCGGGGGGTTCGGGTGAGCAGTTCTTC. Translation gives CASRRLAGGSGEQFF. The variable domain in full, completed from reference TRBV11-1 and TRBJ2-1, reads EAEVAQSPRYKITEKSQAVAFWCDPISGHATLYWYRQILGQGPELLVQFQDESVVDDSQLPKDRFSAERLKGVDSTLKIQPAELGDSAMYLCASRRLAGGSGEQFFGPGTRLTVL.

There are many counts of this clonotype. V usage is TRBV4-1 and J usage is TRBJ2-7, with TRBD1 matching over 7 bases. CDR1 MGHRA and CDR2 YSYEKL come from the germline V gene. Unmatched junction bases numbered 4, after V lost 3 bases and J lost 5 bases. This CDR3 spans 13 amino acids. CDR3 DNA sequence: TGCGCCAGCAGCCAGACAGGGACCGACGAGCAGTACTTC. It translates to CASSQTGTDEQYF.

This clonotype occurred many times. This chain joins TRBV12-3 or TRBV12-4 and TRBJ2-5, with 9 bases matching TRBD2. J gave up 3 bases and V 2 bases, and 4 bases lay outside the gene matches. CDR3 length equals 15 residues. In DNA, the CDR3 is TGTGCCAGCAGTTTACTGCGGACTAGCGAAGAGACCCAGTACTTC. Its translation is CASSLLRTSEETQYF.

This clonotype has a count of ten or more. This chain links TRBV3-1 with TRBJ2-5; D may be TRBD2 (6 bases). CDR1 and CDR2 from the germline V gene are LGHDT and YNNKEL (reference sequence). CDR3 size: 13 residues. V shed 6 bases and J shed 9 bases, with 17 bases lying between them. CDR3 in amino acids: CASRRESVKSQYF. The CDR3 DNA follows: TGTGCCAGCAGACGGGAGTCCGTAAAGTCCCAGTACTTC.

A few counts support this clonotype. This sequence joins TRBV14 and TRBJ2-7; TRBD1 might be the D (6 bases). The CDR3 runs 14 residues. Trimming removed 0 bases at V and 7 bases at J, with 13 bases between. Germline lookup yields CDR1 SGHDN and CDR2 FVKESK. CDR3 coding DNA: TGTGCCAGCAGCCAAGAAGTATGGGGGCGGGAGCAGTACTTC. It specifies CASSQEVWGREQYF.

This clonotype was recorded a few times. This chain links TRBV4-1 with TRBJ1-2; unclear D gene. This CDR3 contains 16 residues. Germline V gives CDR1 MGHRA, CDR2 YSYEKL. Trimming left V 3 bases short and J 2 bases short, with 16 bases between. The CDR3 DNA reads TGCGCCAGCAGCCACCGGTCACCCAACGGGAACTATGGCTACACCTTC. Translation gives CASSHRSPNGNYGYTF.

The rearrangement uses TRBV6-2 or TRBV6-3 and TRBJ2-5; no reliable D call. V gave up 1 base and J gave up 4 bases, with 7 bases separating them. The CDR3 extends over 13 amino acids. In germline, CDR1 is MNHEY, CDR2 SVGEGT. The CDR3 nucleotides read TGTGCCAGCAGTTACTATGGGGTAGAGACCCAGTACTTC. It is translated as CASSYYGVETQYF.

The sample holds many counts of this clonotype. The J gene is TRBJ2-1, the V gene TRBV7-7, with 8 bases fitting TRBD1. CDR1 and CDR2 from the germline V gene are SSHAT and FNYEAQ (reference sequence). Trimming at V came to 6 bases and at J to 5 bases, leaving 3 bases not matched to a gene. This CDR3 has 13 residues. The CDR3 protein is CASSSDRDNEQFF. The CDR3 coding sequence is TGTGCCAGCAGTTCGGACAGGGACAATGAGCAGTTCTTC.

The table lists this clonotype with a few counts. V gene TRBV5-1 combines with J gene TRBJ1-2, with D tentatively TRBD1 (6 bases). Deletions cut 1 base from V and 4 bases from J, with 8 bases between. The CDR3 is made up of 13 amino acids. Germline CDR1 reads SGHRS; CDR2 reads YFSETQ. CDR3 amino acids: CASSLRGAYGYTF. The CDR3 nucleotides are TGCGCCAGCAGCTTGCGGGGGGCCTATGGCTACACCTTC.

This clonotype was observed many times. This chain joins TRBV4-1 and TRBJ2-5; D not certain. V was clipped by 6 bases and J by 2 bases, with 10 bases between them. This CDR3 region has 13 residues. The germline V gene has CDR1 MGHRA and CDR2 YSYEKL. Here the CDR3 DNA reads TGCGCCAGCAGATTAACAGCGCAAGAGACCCAGTACTTC. This encodes CASRLTAQETQYF.

This clonotype was observed many times. The rearrangement links TRBV11-2 to TRBJ2-3; D is ambiguous. Germline CDR1 is SGHAT and CDR2 is FQNNGV. CDR3 size: 16 residues. Trimming shortened V by 1 base and J by 0 bases, and 11 bases separated the two germline ends. The DNA for the CDR3 is TGTGCCAGCAGCTTAGCGGGTCGTGGGAGCACAGATACGCAGTATTTT. Protein sequence: CASSLAGRGSTDTQYF.

This clonotype was counted ten times or more. The chain uses TRBV4-2 and TRBJ1-1; D possibly corresponds to TRBD1 (5 bases). This CDR3 is 15 amino acids long. V lost 1 base to trimming and J lost 6 bases, with 15 bases between them. CDR1 and CDR2 from the germline V gene are LGHNA and YNFKEQ. This CDR3 reads CASSQVPGGTAEAFF. For the CDR3, the DNA is TGTGCCAGCAGCCAAGTCCCGGGGGGGACTGCTGAAGCTTTCTTT.

The rearrangement uses TRBV20-1 and TRBJ1-6; TRBD1 might be the D (6 bases). CDR3 length: 14 amino acids. The germline V and J ends were trimmed by 3 bases and 7 bases, with 13 bases remaining between them. The germline V gene encodes CDR1 DFQATT and CDR2 SNEGSKA (reference sequence). Here the CDR3 reads CSASKQGRNSPLHF. CDR3 DNA sequence: TGCAGTGCTAGCAAACAGGGTAGGAATTCACCCCTCCACTTT.

This clonotype showed up just a few times. J is TRBJ2-3 and V is TRBV20-1; D might be TRBD2 (6 bases). Trimming removed 0 bases at V and 1 base at J, with 14 bases between. The germline V gene has CDR1 DFQATT and CDR2 SNEGSKA (reference sequence). This CDR3 has 16 residues. CDR3 amino acids: CSARDPWRGGTDTQYF. The CDR3 region has the DNA TGCAGTGCTAGAGATCCTTGGCGGGGAGGCACAGATACGCAGTATTTT.

The chain has TRBV7-9 and TRBJ2-6, with no clear D. This CDR3 region has 15 residues. Per the germline V gene, CDR1 is SEHNR and CDR2 is FQNEAQ (reference sequence). Trimming pared 2 bases from V and 4 bases from J, leaving 9 bases between. Here the CDR3 reads CASSLRVAGANVLTF. DNA for the CDR3: TGTGCCAGCAGCTTAAGGGTGGCAGGGGCCAACGTCCTGACTTTC.

V usage is TRBV9 and J usage is TRBJ2-5; D remains ambiguous. CDR1 SGDLS and CDR2 YYNGEE come from the germline V gene. Trimming stripped 0 bases from V and 5 bases from J, with 2 bases between. The CDR3 has 11 amino acids. CDR3 in amino acids: CASSVDETQYF. For the CDR3, the DNA is TGTGCCAGCAGCGTAGACGAGACCCAGTACTTC.